A single TCR beta chain is shown here with its context. These data originate in a study of cytomegalovirus exposure and HLA in healthy donors. Germline V lookup: CDR1 SGHVS, CDR2 FQNEAQ. The V segment lost 4 bases and the J segment 10 bases; nucleotides outside the gene matches: 13. The CDR3 has 16 residues. Assay used: immunoSEQ multiplex PCR; TCRdb lists only in-frame clones, some missing. Of some 290,000 clones in the sample, 88% were seen once. V gene TRBV7-8 combines with J gene TRBJ1-6; 7 nucleotides align to TRBD1. Sequenced input: PBMCs. This sequence originates from a man aged 25 to 40 in good health and CMV-seronegative. In DNA form, the CDR3 reads TGTGCCAGCAGCTCGGCTCAGGGGGTGACGGGATCACCCCTCCACTTT. Translated: CASSSAQGVTGSPLHF.